Shown below are 15 T cell receptor beta chains from a single sample sequenced in a study of technical replicates of blood from several donors listed by TCRdb under 2017. The library was obtained by the immunoSEQ multiplex PCR assay. What TCRdb holds here is the immuneACCESS table cut down to in-frame rearrangements. Part of the clones is not present; checked against another copy, under half of the missing clones reflect an unresolved V gene, and the others are unexplained. In this sample the table shows some 80,000 clones, about 97% of which occur a single time. Around 0.18% of the sample goes to the ten largest clones. Material for sequencing was T cells isolated from PBMCs. These TCRs come from a human donor in good health.

The rearrangement links TRBV6-5 to TRBJ2-1; 7 bases align to TRBD2. In germline, CDR1 is MNHEY, CDR2 SVGAGI. This CDR3 comprises 14 residues. The V gene end was trimmed by 4 bases and the J gene end by 0 bases; junction bases not matched to a gene: 0. The CDR3 loop reads CASSWGGSYNEQFF. The CDR3 nucleotides read TGTGCCAGCAGTTGGGGGGGCTCCTACAATGAGCAGTTCTTC.

The chain links TRBV7-9 to TRBJ2-1, with 9 bases lining up with TRBD2. Germline CDR1 and CDR2: SEHNR and FQNEAQ (reference sequence). V trimming: 3 bases; J trimming: 8 bases; junction bases outside the gene matches: 8. The CDR3 is 15 amino acids. As DNA, the CDR3 is TGTGCCAGCAGCTTTGAGGGCGGGGGGGCCCATGAGCAGTTCTTC. Translation gives CASSFEGGGAHEQFF.

DNA of the CDR3: TGTGCCATCAGTGAAAACGACAGCCAAGAGACCCAGTACTTC. Its protein product is CAISENDSQETQYF. The chain is built from TRBV10-3 and TRBJ2-5; possible D gene TRBD1, 5 bases. There are 14 residues in the CDR3. V shed 3 bases and J shed 1 base, with 9 bases lying between them. CDR1 ENHRY and CDR2 SYGVKD come from the germline V gene.

The chain couples TRBV1 to TRBJ2-5; the D call of TRBD2 is as the table states it, not checked on the DNA. TRBV1 is a listed pseudogene. The CDR3 is made up of 16 amino acids. The CDR3 reads CTSSHQASGRQETQYF. The CDR3 nucleotides read TGCACCAGCAGCCACCAGGCGAGCGGGAGGCAAGAGACCCAGTACTTC.

The chain is built from TRBV4-1 and TRBJ1-1; 8 bases match TRBD1. With V trimmed by 4 bases and J by 1 base, 5 bases remained unmatched. Germline loops: CDR1 MGHRA, CDR2 YSYEKL. CDR3 length equals 15 residues. The CDR3 loop reads CASSPRGLGNTEAFF. The CDR3 DNA is TGCGCCAGCAGCCCCAGGGGGCTGGGGAACACTGAAGCTTTCTTT.

The chain employs TRBV13 and TRBJ1-2; D not certain. The CDR3 totals 13 residues. Germline CDR1 PRHDT, CDR2 FYEKMQ (reference sequence). Trimming pared 4 bases from V and 4 bases from J, leaving 10 bases between. CDR3: CASSSPVSYGYTF. The CDR3 nucleotides read TGTGCCAGCAGCTCGCCAGTAAGCTATGGCTACACCTTC. Drawing the rest from reference TRBV13 and TRBJ1-2, the complete variable domain is AAGVIQSPRHLIKEKRETATLKCYPIPRHDTVYWYQQGPGQDPQFLISFYEKMQSDKGSIPDRFSAQQFSDYHSELNMSSLELGDSALYFCASSSPVSYGYTFGSGTRLTVV.

The chain uses TRBV10-1 and TRBJ2-7, with D uncertain. CDR3 length equals 14 residues. CDR1 and CDR2 (germline): WNHNN, SYGVQD (reference sequence). V was clipped by 5 bases and J by 0 bases, with 11 bases between them. CDR3 loop: CASSTSDNSYEQYF. Written as DNA, the CDR3 is TGCGCCAGCAGTACCAGCGATAACTCCTACGAGCAGTACTTC.

The chain joins TRBV5-1 to TRBJ1-4, with a tentative D call TRBD1 (6 bases). CDR1 is SGHRS, CDR2 YFSETQ, per germline. Trimming took 4 bases from V and 8 from J, leaving 15 bases between them. CDR3 size: 14 residues. CDR3 in amino acids: CASSHRAREEKLFF. CDR3 in DNA: TGCGCCAGCAGCCACAGGGCGAGAGAAGAAAAACTGTTTTTT. Using reference TRBV5-1 and TRBJ1-4 for the parts outside the CDR3, the full variable domain is KAGVTQTPRYLIKTRGQQVTLSCSPISGHRSVSWYQQTPGQGLQFLFEYFSETQRNKGNFPGRFSGRQFSNSRSEMNVSTLELGDSALYLCASSHRAREEKLFFGSGTQLSVL.

This sequence joins TRBV7-3 and TRBJ2-2, with 8 nucleotides matching TRBD2. Germline-derived CDR1 and CDR2 are SGHTA and FQGTGA. The CDR3 is 19 amino acids. Trimming removed 0 bases from V and 7 bases from J; junction bases left unmatched: 16. The CDR3 DNA reads TGTGCCAGCAGCTTAACGATGGGAACTGGAGCGGGGGTGAGCGGGGAGCTGTTTTTT. It specifies CASSLTMGTGAGVSGELFF.

The chain couples TRBV27 to TRBJ1-1; D is ambiguous. V lost 7 bases and J lost 10, with 16 bases in between. Germline V gene data show CDR1 as MNHEY and CDR2 as SMNVEV (reference sequence). The CDR3 has 12 amino acids. DNA for the CDR3: TGTGCCAGCAAAAGTGGTCGGGAAACAGCTTTCTTT. It encodes CASKSGRETAFF.

Worth noting for this clone: The same CDR3 is also encoded by other DNA sequences in this sample. This chain joins TRBV6-1 and TRBJ2-7; D unclear. V lost 1 base and J lost 3, with 4 bases in between. The CDR3 covers 12 residues. Germline loops: CDR1 MNHNS, CDR2 SASEGT. CDR3 nucleotide sequence: TGTGCCAGCAGTGAAGGCGGCTACGAGCAGTACTTC. Translated: CASSEGGYEQYF.

The rearrangement links TRBV28 to TRBJ2-5, with 15 bases fitting TRBD2. The V gene's germline CDR1 is MDHEN and CDR2 SYDVKM. The length of the CDR3 is 22 residues. V was clipped by 2 bases and J by 8 bases; unmatched bases: 24. The CDR3: CASSLRTSGRAGLRSPRETQYF. CDR3 DNA: TGTGCCAGCAGTTTAAGGACTAGCGGGAGGGCAGGCCTTCGGTCCCCAAGAGAAACCCAGTACTTC. The full variable domain, completed using reference TRBV28 and TRBJ2-5, is DVKVTQSSRYLVKRTGEKVFLECVQDMDHENMFWYRQDPGLGLRLIYFSYDVKMKEKGDIPEGYSVSREKKERFSLILESASTNQTSMYLCASSLRTSGRAGLRSPRETQYFGPGTRLLVL.

The J gene is TRBJ1-1, the V gene TRBV21-1; TRBD1 is taken as the D call from the table, unchecked against the DNA. TRBV21-1 represents a pseudogene. The CDR3 is 14 residues long. CDR3 sequence: CASRQRTGNTEAFF. CDR3 in DNA: TGTGCCAGCAGGCAACGAACAGGGAACACTGAAGCTTTCTTT.

The V call is TRBV5-1, the J call TRBJ2-2; D perhaps matches TRBD2 (6 bases). V lost 9 bases to trimming and J lost 4 bases, with 22 bases between them. Germline-derived CDR1 and CDR2 are SGHRS and YFSETQ. This CDR3 comprises 16 residues. The CDR3 coding sequence is TGCGCCACCGCCGCGGGGTTAATCCGCGTCACCGGGGAGCTGTTTTTT. Translating it yields CATAAGLIRVTGELFF.

The chain employs TRBV7-9 and TRBJ2-7; TRBD2 agrees at 10 bases. This CDR3 spans 15 amino acids. The V segment lost 4 bases and the J segment 5 bases; nucleotides outside the gene matches: 8. The germline gives CDR1 SEHNR, CDR2 FQNEAQ (reference sequence). The DNA for the CDR3 is TGTGCCAGCAGCTCCTCGGGACTAGCGATCGACGAGCAGTACTTC. Its protein product is CASSSSGLAIDEQYF.